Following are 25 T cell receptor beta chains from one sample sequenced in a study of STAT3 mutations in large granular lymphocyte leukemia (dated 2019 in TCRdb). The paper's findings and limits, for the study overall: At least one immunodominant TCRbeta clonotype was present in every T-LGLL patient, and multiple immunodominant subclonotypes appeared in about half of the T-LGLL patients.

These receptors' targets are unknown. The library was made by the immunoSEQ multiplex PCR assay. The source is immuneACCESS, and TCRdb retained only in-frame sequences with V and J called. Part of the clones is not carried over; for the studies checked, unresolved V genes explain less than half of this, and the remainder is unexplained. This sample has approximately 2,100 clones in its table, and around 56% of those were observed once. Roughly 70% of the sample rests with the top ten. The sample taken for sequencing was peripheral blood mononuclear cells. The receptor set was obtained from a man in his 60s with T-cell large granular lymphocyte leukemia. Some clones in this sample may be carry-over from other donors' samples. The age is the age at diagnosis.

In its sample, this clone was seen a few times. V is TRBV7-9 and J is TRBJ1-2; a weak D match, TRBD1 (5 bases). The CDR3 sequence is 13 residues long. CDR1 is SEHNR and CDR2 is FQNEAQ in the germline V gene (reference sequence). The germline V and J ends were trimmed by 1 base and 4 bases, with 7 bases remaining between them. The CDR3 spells CASSLGRAYGYTF. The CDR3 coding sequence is TGTGCCAGCAGCTTAGGCAGGGCCTATGGCTACACCTTC.

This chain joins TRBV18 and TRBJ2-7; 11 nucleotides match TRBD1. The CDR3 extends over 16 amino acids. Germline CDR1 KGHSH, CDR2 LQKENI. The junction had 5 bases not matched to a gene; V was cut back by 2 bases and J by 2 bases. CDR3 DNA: TGTGCCAGCTCACCATGGGGACAGGGGGTACCCTACGAGCAGTACTTC. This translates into CASSPWGQGVPYEQYF. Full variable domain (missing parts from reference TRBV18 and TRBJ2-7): NAGVMQNPRHLVRRRGQEARLRCSPMKGHSHVYWYRQLPEEGLKFMVYLQKENIIDESGMPKERFSAEFPKEGPSILRIQQVVRGDSAAYFCASSPWGQGVPYEQYFGPGTRLTVT.

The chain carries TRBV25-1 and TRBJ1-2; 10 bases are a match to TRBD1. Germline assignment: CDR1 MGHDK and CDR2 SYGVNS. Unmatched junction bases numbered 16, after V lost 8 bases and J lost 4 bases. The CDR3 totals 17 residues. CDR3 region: CASRTGTGERRVYGYTF. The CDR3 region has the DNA TGTGCCAGCCGCACCGGGACAGGGGAGAGGAGGGTCTATGGCTACACCTTC.

The chain's CDR3 is CASSARTSGGYEQYF. CDR3 DNA: TGTGCCAGCAGCGCCCGGACTAGCGGGGGCTACGAGCAGTACTTC. The rearrangement uses TRBV5-4 and TRBJ2-7; 13 bases are shared with TRBD2. CDR1 SGHNT and CDR2 YYREEE come from the germline V gene (reference sequence). The CDR3 has 15 residues. V was clipped by 4 bases and J by 3 bases; unmatched bases: 4.

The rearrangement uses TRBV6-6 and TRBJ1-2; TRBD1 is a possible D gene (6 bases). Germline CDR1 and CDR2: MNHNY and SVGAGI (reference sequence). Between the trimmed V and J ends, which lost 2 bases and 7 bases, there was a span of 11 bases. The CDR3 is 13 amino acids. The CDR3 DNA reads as TGTGCCAGCAGTTACGAGACAGGAGGTGGCTACACCTTC. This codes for CASSYETGGGYTF.

CDR3 coding DNA: TGTGCCAGCAGTTCCGGGGGTTATGGAAACACCATATATTTT. Its translation: CASSSGGYGNTIYF. The chain employs TRBV5-4 and TRBJ1-3; TRBD1 might be the D (5 bases). Between the trimmed V and J ends, which lost 5 bases and 3 bases, there was a span of 12 bases. The CDR3 has 14 residues. Germline V CDR1 and CDR2: SGHNT, YYREEE (reference sequence).

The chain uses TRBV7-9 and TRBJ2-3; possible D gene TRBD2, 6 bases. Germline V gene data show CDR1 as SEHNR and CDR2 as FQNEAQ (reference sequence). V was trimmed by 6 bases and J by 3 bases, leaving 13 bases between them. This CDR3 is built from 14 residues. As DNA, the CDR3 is TGTGCCAGCAGGGCCGGGGGAGAAACAGATACGCAGTATTTT. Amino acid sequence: CASRAGGETDTQYF.

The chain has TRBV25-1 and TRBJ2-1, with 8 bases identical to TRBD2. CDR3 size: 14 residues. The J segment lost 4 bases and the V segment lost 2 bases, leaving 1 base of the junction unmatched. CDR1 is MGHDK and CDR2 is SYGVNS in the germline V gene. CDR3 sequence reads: CASSELAGYNEQFF. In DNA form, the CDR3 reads TGTGCCAGCAGTGAACTAGCGGGTTACAATGAGCAGTTCTTC. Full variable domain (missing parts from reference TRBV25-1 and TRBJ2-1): EADIYQTPRYLVIGTGKKITLECSQTMGHDKMYWYQQDPGMELHLIHYSYGVNSTEKGDLSSESTVSRIRTEHFPLTLESARPSHTSQYLCASSELAGYNEQFFGPGTRLTVL.

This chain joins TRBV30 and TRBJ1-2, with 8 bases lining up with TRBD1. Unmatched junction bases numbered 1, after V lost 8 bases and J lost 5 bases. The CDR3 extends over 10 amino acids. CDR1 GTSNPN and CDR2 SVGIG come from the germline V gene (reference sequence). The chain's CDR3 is CAGQGYGYTF. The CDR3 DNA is TGTGCCGGACAGGGATATGGCTACACCTTC.

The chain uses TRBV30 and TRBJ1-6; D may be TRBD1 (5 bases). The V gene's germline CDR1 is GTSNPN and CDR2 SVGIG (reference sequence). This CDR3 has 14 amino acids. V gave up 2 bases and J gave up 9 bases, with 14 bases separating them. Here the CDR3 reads CAWSLGTSGSPLHF. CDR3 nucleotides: TGTGCCTGGAGTCTCGGGACGAGCGGTTCACCCCTCCACTTT. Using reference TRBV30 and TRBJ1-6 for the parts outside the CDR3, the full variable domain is SQTIHQWPATLVQPVGSPLSLECTVEGTSNPNLYWYRQAAGRGLQLLFYSVGIGQISSEVPQNLSASRPQDRQFILSSKKLLLSDSGFYLCAWSLGTSGSPLHFGNGTRLTVT.

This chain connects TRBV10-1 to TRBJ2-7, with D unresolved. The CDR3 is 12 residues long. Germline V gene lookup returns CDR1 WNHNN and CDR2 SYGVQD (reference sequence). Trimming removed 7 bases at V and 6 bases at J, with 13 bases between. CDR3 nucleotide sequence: TGCGCCAGCACCTACTCAAGTCCCGAGCAGTACTTC. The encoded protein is CASTYSSPEQYF.

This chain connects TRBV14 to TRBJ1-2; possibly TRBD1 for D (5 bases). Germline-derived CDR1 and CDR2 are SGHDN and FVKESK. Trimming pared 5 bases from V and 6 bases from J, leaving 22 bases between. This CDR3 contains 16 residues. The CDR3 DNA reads TGTGCCAGCAGCTCCCTGGCGGGACCGAGTACTCATGGCTACACCTTC. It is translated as CASSSLAGPSTHGYTF.

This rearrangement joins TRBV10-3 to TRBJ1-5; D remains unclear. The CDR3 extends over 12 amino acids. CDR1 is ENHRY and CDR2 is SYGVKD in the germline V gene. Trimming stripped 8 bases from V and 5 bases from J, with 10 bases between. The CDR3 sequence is CAIGSGDQPQHF. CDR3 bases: TGTGCCATCGGGTCAGGAGATCAGCCCCAGCATTTT.

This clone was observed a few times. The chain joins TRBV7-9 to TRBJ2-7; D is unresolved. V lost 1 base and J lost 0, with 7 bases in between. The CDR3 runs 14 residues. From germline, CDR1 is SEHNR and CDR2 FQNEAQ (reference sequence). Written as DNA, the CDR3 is TGTGCCAGCAGCTTAGTTTCAGCCTCCTACGAGCAGTACTTC. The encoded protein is CASSLVSASYEQYF.

The CDR3 nucleotides are TGCAGCGCCTCAGGGAGGGATGGCACAGATACGCAGTATTTT. Translating it yields CSASGRDGTDTQYF. The chain couples TRBV29-1 to TRBJ2-3, with 7 positions matching TRBD2. Germline lookup yields CDR1 SQVTM and CDR2 ANQGSEA. Trimming cost V 7 bases and J 1 base; bases outside gene matches: 8. The CDR3 consists of 14 residues.

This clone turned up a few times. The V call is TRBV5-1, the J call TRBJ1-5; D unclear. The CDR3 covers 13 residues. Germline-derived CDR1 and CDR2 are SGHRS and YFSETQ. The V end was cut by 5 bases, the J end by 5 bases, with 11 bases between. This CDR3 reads CASSISVDQPQHF. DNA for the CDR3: TGCGCCAGCAGTATTAGTGTTGATCAGCCCCAGCATTTT.

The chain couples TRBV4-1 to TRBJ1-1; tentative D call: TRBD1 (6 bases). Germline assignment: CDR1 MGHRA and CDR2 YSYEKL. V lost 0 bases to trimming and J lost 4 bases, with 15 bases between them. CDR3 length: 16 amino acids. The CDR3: CASSQEGGGATTEAFF. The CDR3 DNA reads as TGCGCCAGCAGCCAAGAAGGCGGGGGCGCAACCACTGAAGCTTTCTTT.

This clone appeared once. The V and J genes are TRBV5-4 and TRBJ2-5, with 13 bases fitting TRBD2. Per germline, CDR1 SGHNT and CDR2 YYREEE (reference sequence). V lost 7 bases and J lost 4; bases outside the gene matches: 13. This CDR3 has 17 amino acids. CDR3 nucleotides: TGTGCCAGCTCAGACGGATCCGGGACTAGCGGGGCAGAGACCCAGTACTTC. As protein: CASSDGSGTSGAETQYF.

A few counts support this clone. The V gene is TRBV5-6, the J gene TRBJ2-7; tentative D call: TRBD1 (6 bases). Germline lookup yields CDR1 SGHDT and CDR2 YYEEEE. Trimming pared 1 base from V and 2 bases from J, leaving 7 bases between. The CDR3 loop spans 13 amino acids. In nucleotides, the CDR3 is TGTGCCAGCAGCTTGCGGGACACCTACGAGCAGTACTTC. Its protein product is CASSLRDTYEQYF.

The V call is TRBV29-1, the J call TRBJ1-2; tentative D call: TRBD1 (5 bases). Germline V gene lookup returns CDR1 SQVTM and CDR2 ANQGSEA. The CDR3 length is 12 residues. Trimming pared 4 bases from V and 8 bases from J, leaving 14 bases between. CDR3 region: CSVGQGPGGYTF. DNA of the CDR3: TGCAGCGTTGGTCAGGGTCCGGGAGGCTACACCTTC.

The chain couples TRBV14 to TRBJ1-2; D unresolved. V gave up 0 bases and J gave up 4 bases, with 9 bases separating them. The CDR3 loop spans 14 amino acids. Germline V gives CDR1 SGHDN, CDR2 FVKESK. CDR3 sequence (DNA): TGTGCCAGCAGCCAAGATAGGCGAGGCTATGGCTACACCTTC. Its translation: CASSQDRRGYGYTF. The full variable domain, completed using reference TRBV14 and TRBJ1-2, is EAGVTQFPSHSVIEKGQTVTLRCDPISGHDNLYWYRRVMGKEIKFLLHFVKESKQDESGMPNNRFLAERTGGTYSTLKVQPAELEDSGVYFCASSQDRRGYGYTFGSGTRLTVV.

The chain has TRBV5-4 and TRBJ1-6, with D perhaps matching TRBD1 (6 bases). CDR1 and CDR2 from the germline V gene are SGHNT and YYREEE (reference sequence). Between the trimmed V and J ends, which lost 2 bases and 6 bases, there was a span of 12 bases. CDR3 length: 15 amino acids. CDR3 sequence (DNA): TGTGCCAGCAGCTTCTCAACAGGGATTAATTCACCCCTCCACTTT. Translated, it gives CASSFSTGINSPLHF.

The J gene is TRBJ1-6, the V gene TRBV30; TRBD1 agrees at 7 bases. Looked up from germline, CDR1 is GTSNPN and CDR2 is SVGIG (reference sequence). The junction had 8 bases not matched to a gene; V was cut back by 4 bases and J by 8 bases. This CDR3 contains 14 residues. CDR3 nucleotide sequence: TGTGCCTGGATGGGCAGGGGGTTAGATTCACCCCTCCACTTT. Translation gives CAWMGRGLDSPLHF.

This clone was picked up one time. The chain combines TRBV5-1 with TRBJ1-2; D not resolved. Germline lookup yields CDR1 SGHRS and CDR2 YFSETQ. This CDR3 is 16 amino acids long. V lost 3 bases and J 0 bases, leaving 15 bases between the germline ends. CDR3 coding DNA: TGCGCCAGCAGCTACGAACCGGGGAGAACTAACTATGGCTACACCTTC. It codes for CASSYEPGRTNYGYTF. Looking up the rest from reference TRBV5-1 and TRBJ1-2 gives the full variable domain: KAGVTQTPRYLIKTRGQQVTLSCSPISGHRSVSWYQQTPGQGLQFLFEYFSETQRNKGNFPGRFSGRQFSNSRSEMNVSTLELGDSALYLCASSYEPGRTNYGYTFGSGTRLTVV.

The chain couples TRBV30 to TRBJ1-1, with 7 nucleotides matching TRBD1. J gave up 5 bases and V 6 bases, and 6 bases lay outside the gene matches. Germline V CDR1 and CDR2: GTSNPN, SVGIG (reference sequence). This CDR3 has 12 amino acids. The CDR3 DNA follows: TGTGCCTGTCACCTCAGGGGGACTGAAGCTTTCTTT. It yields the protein CACHLRGTEAFF.